Shown below are 5 T cell receptor beta chains from a single sample sequenced in a study of long-term antiretroviral therapy in people with HIV. Run at survey level, the immunoSEQ assay was version v3.0. Clones were sequenced by immunoSEQ multiplex PCR, and TCRdb holds only the in-frame ones, with some missing. The profile shows 25,000 to 35,000 clones, around 90% of them singletons. Sequencing used unsorted PBMCs, obtained 1.8 years after starting antiretroviral therapy. The receptors originated from a woman aged 18 to 35 with HIV.

The chain links TRBV5-6 to TRBJ2-5, with 13 bases aligning to TRBD2. The DNA end is a closer match to TRBJ2-7, so the J assignment may be wrong. The CDR3 spans 17 residues. Germline loops: CDR1 SGHDT, CDR2 YYEEEE. CDR3: CASSPATSGRRAYEQYF. CDR3 sequence (DNA): TGTGCCAGCAGCCCGGCGACTAGCGGGAGGAGGGCATACGAGCAGTACTTC.

V is TRBV7-2 and J is TRBJ2-7; D perhaps matches TRBD2 (6 bases). The CDR3 contains 13 residues. Trimming took off 0 bases at V and 7 bases at J, with 10 bases between the two ends. In germline, CDR1 is SGHTA, CDR2 FQGNSA. The CDR3 protein is CASSLAEGREQYF. CDR3 DNA: TGTGCCAGCAGCTTAGCAGAGGGGAGGGAGCAGTACTTC.

This chain links TRBV4-3 with TRBJ2-7; the match to TRBD1 covers 7 bases. This CDR3 is 13 amino acids long. Per germline, CDR1 LGHNA and CDR2 YSLEER. The V gene end was trimmed by 6 bases and the J gene end by 0 bases; junction bases not matched to a gene: 2. The CDR3 sequence: CASSQGVSYEQYF. Here the CDR3 DNA reads TGCGCCAGCAGTCAGGGGGTCTCCTACGAGCAGTACTTC.

The genes are TRBV7-3 and TRBJ2-5; possible D gene TRBD1, 5 bases. Matching the DNA end better, TRBJ2-7 makes the J call doubtful. The V gene's germline CDR1 is SGHTA and CDR2 FQGTGA. This CDR3 region has 13 residues. The DNA for the CDR3 is TGTGCCAGCAGCTTTCAGGGTGGCGGCGAGCAGTACTTC. Translating it yields CASSFQGGGEQYF.

The chain joins TRBV27 to TRBJ2-7, with 7 positions matching TRBD2. Trimming took 6 bases from V and 4 from J; bases not matched to a gene: 3. This CDR3 spans 12 amino acids. Germline-derived CDR1 and CDR2 are MNHEY and SMNVEV (reference sequence). CDR3 sequence reads: CASRGGGYEQYF. The DNA of the CDR3 is TGTGCCAGCAGGGGCGGGGGATACGAGCAGTACTTC.